This T cell receptor (beta chain) was retrieved from a study of cytomegalovirus exposure and HLA in healthy donors. Trimming at V came to 4 bases and at J to 15 bases, leaving 9 bases not matched to a gene. Germline lookup yields CDR1 SGHTS and CDR2 YDEGEE. CDR3 length: 12 residues. The primer mix had 60 Vbeta and 13 Jbeta primers. Repertoires were generated with immunoSEQ multiplex PCR, while TCRdb's copy carries only in-frame clones and drops some. Of about 120,000 clones in the sample, roughly 9% are singletons; the top ten hold 5.5% to 7.5%. The TCR comes from a middle-aged woman in good health and CMV-seropositive. This sequence joins TRBV5-8 and TRBJ2-1, with 8 bases aligning to TRBD1. Source material: PBMCs. The CDR3 DNA reads TGTGCCAGCAGCCATAGGGACAGGTCATCGTTCTTC. Its translation: CASSHRDRSSFF. Full variable domain (rest looked up from reference TRBV5-8 and TRBJ2-1): EAGVTQSPTHLIKTRGQQATLRCSPISGHTSVYWYQQALGLGLQFLLWYDEGEERNRGNFPPRFSGRQFPNYSSELNVNALELEDSALYLCASSHRDRSSFFGPGTRLTVL.